One sample yielded the 30 T cell receptor beta chains listed below, sequenced in a study of graft-versus-host responses after intestinal transplantation. Intraepithelial plus lamina propria lymphocytes were released by processing graft tissue. Assay used: immunoSEQ multiplex PCR; TCRdb lists only in-frame clones, some missing. Found here are approximately 15,000 clones, roughly 60% of them singletons; the top ten hold around 13%. The sample here was ileum tissue, taken 524 days after transplant. The receptors were sampled from a human patient who received an intestinal transplant, so some T cells may come from the graft donor.

CDR3 coding DNA: TGTGCCAGCAAGGGCGGGAGCTCCTACAATGAGCAGTTCTTC. Protein product: CASKGGSSYNEQFF. The V gene is TRBV2, the J gene TRBJ2-1, with 7 nucleotides matching TRBD2. From germline, CDR1 is SNHLY and CDR2 FYNNEI. The ends lost 7 bases at V and 0 bases at J; junction bases unmatched: 3. CDR3 size: 14 residues.

CDR3 loop: CASSLALAGGGETQYF. CDR3 nucleotide sequence: TGTGCCAGCAGCTTAGCCTTAGCGGGGGGTGGAGAGACCCAGTACTTC. The V call is TRBV7-6, the J call TRBJ2-5; the match to TRBD2 covers 10 bases. The CDR3 runs to 16 residues. Germline-derived CDR1 and CDR2 are SGHVS and FNYEAQ. The V gene end was trimmed by 0 bases and the J gene end by 4 bases; junction bases not matched to a gene: 5.

CDR3 amino acids: CSVNGVEAFF. CDR3 coding DNA: TGCAGCGTCAACGGGGTTGAAGCTTTCTTT. The rearrangement links TRBV29-1 to TRBJ1-1; D remains unclear. Trimming shortened V by 6 bases and J by 7 bases, and 9 bases separated the two germline ends. The CDR3 is made up of 10 amino acids. Germline lookup yields CDR1 SQVTM and CDR2 ANQGSEA.

This chain joins TRBV7-9 and TRBJ1-3, with D possibly being TRBD1 (5 bases). CDR3 length equals 18 residues. V was cut by 4 bases and J by 0 bases, with 19 bases left in between. Per germline, CDR1 SEHNR and CDR2 FQNEAQ (reference sequence). The CDR3 loop reads CASSSYLGHLLSGNTIYF. CDR3 bases: TGTGCCAGCAGCTCCTACCTCGGACACCTACTCTCTGGAAACACCATATATTTT.

This clone ranks as medium-sized (0.01 to 0.1%). This CDR3 is also generated by other DNA sequences in the sample. This chain connects TRBV7-9 to TRBJ1-3, with TRBD1 as a possible D gene (5 bases). The CDR3 is 15 amino acids. V was trimmed by 1 base and J by 2 bases, leaving 9 bases between them. Germline V gives CDR1 SEHNR, CDR2 FQNEAQ (reference sequence). The CDR3 protein is CASSLVGGTGNTIYF. The CDR3 bases are TGTGCCAGCAGCTTAGTCGGGGGAACTGGAAACACCATATATTTT.

This clone was seen once. This chain links TRBV9 with TRBJ1-2; 12 bases agree with TRBD1. With V trimmed by 4 bases and J by 3 bases, 4 bases remained unmatched. Germline V gene sequence: CDR1 SGDLS, CDR2 YYNGEE. The length of the CDR3 is 15 residues. CDR3 sequence: CASSLGTGGDYGYTF. CDR3 in DNA: TGTGCCAGCAGCCTAGGGACAGGGGGCGACTATGGCTACACCTTC.

CDR3 DNA: TGTGCCAGCTCACTTGGACAGGGAGCGATGGTAAGGGAAGCTTTCTTT. Its protein is CASSLGQGAMVREAFF. The genes are TRBV18 and TRBJ1-1; 8 bases fit TRBD1. Trimming cost V 4 bases and J 8 bases; bases outside gene matches: 15. The CDR3 runs 16 residues. In germline, CDR1 is KGHSH, CDR2 LQKENI. The variable domain in full, with the rest retrieved from reference TRBV18 and TRBJ1-1, is NAGVMQNPRHLVRRRGQEARLRCSPMKGHSHVYWYRQLPEEGLKFMVYLQKENIIDESGMPKERFSAEFPKEGPSILRIQQVVRGDSAAYFCASSLGQGAMVREAFFGQGTRLTVV.

The table lists this clone with a few counts. This chain joins TRBV4-3 and TRBJ2-7; 11 bases align to TRBD2. V lost 0 bases and J lost 7; bases outside the gene matches: 8. The germline V gene encodes CDR1 LGHNA and CDR2 YSLEER. The CDR3 is 16 residues long. The CDR3 reads CASSQDSLAGGREQYF. CDR3 DNA sequence: TGCGCCAGCAGCCAAGATAGTCTAGCGGGGGGTCGGGAGCAGTACTTC.

V gene TRBV6-5 combines with J gene TRBJ1-1, with a possible D match to TRBD1 (6 bases). The CDR3 totals 14 residues. Germline loops: CDR1 MNHEY, CDR2 SVGAGI. V gave up 5 bases and J gave up 1 base, with 11 bases separating them. CDR3: CASSARTANTEAFF. CDR3 nucleotide sequence: TGTGCCAGCAGTGCCAGGACAGCGAACACTGAAGCTTTCTTT.

This chain connects TRBV7-6 to TRBJ1-4, with D possibly matching TRBD1 (6 bases). CDR3 length equals 16 residues. Germline values: CDR1 SGHVS, CDR2 FNYEAQ. V lost 5 bases to trimming and J lost 8 bases, with 21 bases between them. CDR3: CASSPAGAGGKEKLFF. The DNA of the CDR3 is TGTGCCAGCAGCCCCGCCGGGGCGGGGGGCAAAGAAAAACTGTTTTTT.

This clone came up once. The V gene is TRBV21-1, the J gene TRBJ1-1; TRBD1 is taken as the D call from the table, unchecked against the DNA. TRBV21-1 is tagged as a pseudogene. The CDR3 is 15 amino acids. The CDR3 coding sequence is TGTGCCAGCAGCGGGCCTCCCCAGGAGAACACTGAAGCTTTCTTT. This codes for CASSGPPQENTEAFF.

This chain joins TRBV6-6 and TRBJ2-1, with D tentatively TRBD1 (5 bases). CDR1 is MNHNY and CDR2 is SVGAGI in the germline V gene (reference sequence). V was clipped by 6 bases and J by 6 bases, with 21 bases between them. The CDR3 loop spans 16 amino acids. CDR3 coding DNA: TGTGCCAGCAGAAAAGGGGCTTCGCTCCAGAGCAATGAGCAGTTCTTC. Amino acid sequence: CASRKGASLQSNEQFF.

The V gene is TRBV2, the J gene TRBJ2-7; D gene uncertain. This CDR3 comprises 11 residues. Germline CDR1 SNHLY, CDR2 FYNNEI. Trimming cost V 6 bases and J 4 bases, with 7 bases left between them. The CDR3 DNA reads as TGTGCCAGCAGCTTGCAGTACGAGCAGTACTTC. Translation gives CASSLQYEQYF.

This clone was detected a few times. This chain links TRBV6-6 with TRBJ1-2; 9 nucleotides align to TRBD1. The CDR3 has 15 amino acids. With V trimmed by 2 bases and J by 5 bases, 6 bases remained unmatched. The germline CDR1 and CDR2 sequences are MNHNY and SVGAGI (reference sequence). The CDR3 spells CASSYTRDRVYGYTF. The CDR3 region has the DNA TGTGCCAGCAGTTACACCCGGGACAGGGTATATGGCTACACCTTC.

The rearrangement uses TRBV4-2 and TRBJ2-5; TRBD2 matches 9 bases. The germline gives CDR1 LGHNA, CDR2 YNFKEQ. The V and J ends lost 1 base and 4 bases, in that order; junction bases with no gene match: 13. The CDR3 covers 18 residues. The CDR3 here is CASSQGAGGGGALETQYF. For the CDR3, the DNA is TGTGCCAGCAGCCAAGGTGCCGGAGGCGGGGGGGCCCTAGAGACCCAGTACTTC.

This clone was counted a single time. The chain employs TRBV29-1 and TRBJ2-7; 8 bases map to TRBD1. CDR1 and CDR2 from the germline V gene are SQVTM and ANQGSEA. The V segment lost 4 bases and the J segment 5 bases; nucleotides outside the gene matches: 7. The CDR3 runs to 13 residues. The CDR3 here is CSVGGQGAHEQYF. DNA for the CDR3: TGCAGCGTTGGCGGTCAGGGGGCCCACGAGCAGTACTTC.

The CDR3 loop is CASSIGESYGYTF. DNA of the CDR3: TGTGCCAGTAGTATTGGAGAGAGCTATGGCTACACCTTC. V gene TRBV19 combines with J gene TRBJ1-2, with D unclear. Trimming removed 3 bases at V and 4 bases at J, with 9 bases between. Germline CDR1 and CDR2: LNHDA and SQIVND (reference sequence). The CDR3 has 13 residues.

The V gene is TRBV4-1, the J gene TRBJ2-1, with a tentative D call TRBD1 (6 bases). Germline lookup yields CDR1 MGHRA and CDR2 YSYEKL. Trimming removed 0 bases from V and 6 bases from J, with 15 bases in between. This CDR3 comprises 16 residues. CDR3: CASSQDGRGESNEQFF. The CDR3 nucleotides are TGCGCCAGCAGCCAAGATGGCAGGGGAGAGAGCAATGAGCAGTTCTTC.

This clone was counted a few times. The V gene is TRBV9, the J gene TRBJ2-3, with D unresolved. This CDR3 comprises 15 residues. Trimming removed 4 bases at V and 2 bases at J, with 14 bases between. The germline gives CDR1 SGDLS, CDR2 YYNGEE. Here the CDR3 reads CASSPDPDSTDTQYF. CDR3 in DNA: TGTGCCAGCAGCCCAGATCCCGACTCCACAGATACGCAGTATTTT.

This clone occurred a few times. This chain joins TRBV4-3 and TRBJ2-7, with TRBD2 as a possible D gene (5 bases). CDR1 LGHNA and CDR2 YSLEER come from the germline V gene. V was cut by 1 base and J by 0 bases, with 10 bases left in between. This CDR3 is 15 amino acids long. The CDR3 here is CASSQARGFSYEQYF. The DNA of the CDR3 is TGCGCCAGCAGCCAAGCTCGGGGATTCTCCTACGAGCAGTACTTC.

The V gene is TRBV19, the J gene TRBJ1-5, with 11 positions matching TRBD1. CDR1 is LNHDA and CDR2 is SQIVND in the germline V gene (reference sequence). The V and J ends lost 3 bases and 6 bases, in that order; junction bases with no gene match: 4. This CDR3 contains 15 residues. The CDR3: CASSMGTGGGQPQHF. DNA of the CDR3: TGTGCCAGTAGTATGGGGACAGGGGGAGGTCAGCCCCAGCATTTT.

The J gene is TRBJ1-1, the V gene TRBV4-1, with a weak D call TRBD1 (5 bases). Germline V lookup: CDR1 MGHRA, CDR2 YSYEKL. Trimming removed 1 base from V and 4 bases from J, with 10 bases in between. This CDR3 comprises 14 residues. The CDR3 loop reads CASSQGPGSTEAFF. The CDR3 DNA sequence: TGCGCCAGCAGCCAAGGACCAGGGTCCACTGAAGCTTTCTTT.

The chain joins TRBV9 to TRBJ1-2; D might be TRBD1 (6 bases). V was pared by 0 bases and J by 4 bases, with 13 bases between. The V gene's germline CDR1 is SGDLS and CDR2 YYNGEE. This CDR3 is 15 amino acids long. The CDR3 DNA reads as TGTGCCAGCAGCGTAGGGGAGGGGGTCGGCTATGGCTACACCTTC. Amino acid sequence: CASSVGEGVGYGYTF.

This clone showed up just a few times. The gene calls are TRBV27 and TRBJ1-2, with D tentatively TRBD1 (5 bases). This CDR3 spans 15 amino acids. Germline V gene sequence: CDR1 MNHEY, CDR2 SMNVEV (reference sequence). Trimming took 6 bases from V and 5 from J, leaving 19 bases between them. The CDR3 DNA sequence: TGTGCCAGCAGCCCTCTCGGAGGGGACTTTTATGGCTACACCTTC. Translation gives CASSPLGGDFYGYTF.

J is TRBJ1-2 and V is TRBV7-9; D gene unclear. The germline gives CDR1 SEHNR, CDR2 FQNEAQ (reference sequence). CDR3 length: 15 amino acids. Between the trimmed V and J ends, which lost 3 bases and 4 bases, there was a span of 15 bases. The chain's CDR3 is CASSFSHTEIYGYTF. The CDR3 DNA follows: TGTGCCAGCAGCTTTTCCCATACAGAGATCTATGGCTACACCTTC.

Here the CDR3 DNA reads TGTGCCAGCAGCTTAGGGGACAGGGTCTCCTACGAGCAGTACTTC. As protein: CASSLGDRVSYEQYF. The chain employs TRBV7-2 and TRBJ2-7; 9 positions agree with TRBD1. The CDR3 length is 15 residues. The V and J ends lost 1 base and 0 bases, in that order; junction bases with no gene match: 1. Germline CDR1 reads SGHTA; CDR2 reads FQGNSA.

V is TRBV19 and J is TRBJ1-2; possible D gene TRBD1, 5 bases. The CDR3 is 16 amino acids. Germline CDR1 LNHDA, CDR2 SQIVND (reference sequence). Trimming removed 5 bases at V and 2 bases at J, with 18 bases between. CDR3 sequence (DNA): TGTGCCAGTAGTCCCCAGACAGACCTTACGAACTATGGCTACACCTTC. The encoded protein is CASSPQTDLTNYGYTF.

This clone was seen more than once but under ten times. This rearrangement joins TRBV4-1 to TRBJ1-4; maybe TRBD1 (5 bases). CDR1 MGHRA and CDR2 YSYEKL come from the germline V gene. V was pared by 0 bases and J by 6 bases, with 5 bases between. This CDR3 comprises 13 residues. The CDR3 reads CASSQEGDEKLFF. DNA for the CDR3: TGCGCCAGCAGCCAAGAAGGGGATGAAAAACTGTTTTTT.

The CDR3 loop is CASSAQGSGNTIYF. CDR3 DNA: TGTGCCAGCAGCGCACAGGGATCTGGAAACACCATATATTTT. The rearrangement joins TRBV9 to TRBJ1-3; D might be TRBD1 (6 bases). The CDR3 spans 14 residues. V lost 3 bases and J lost 1, with 8 bases in between. CDR1 and CDR2 from the germline V gene are SGDLS and YYNGEE.

Only one count was recorded for this clone. This sequence joins TRBV7-9 and TRBJ2-7, with 7 nucleotides matching TRBD2. Germline V gene lookup returns CDR1 SEHNR and CDR2 FQNEAQ (reference sequence). J was trimmed by 10 bases and V by 5 bases; bases with no gene match: 11. The CDR3 sequence is 13 residues long. CDR3 loop: CASSPGGTKGQYF. In DNA, the CDR3 is TGTGCCAGCAGCCCCGGCGGGACTAAGGGACAGTACTTC.